The TCR beta chain under discussion was sequenced for a study of human T cells and chemical hapten exposure. Time point: pre-sensitization, week 0. The treatment here: therapeutic diphenylcyclopropenone sensitization with weekly scalp DPC. Non-pregnant alopecia patients aged 18 to 70, suitable for DPC therapy. The CDR3 runs 14 residues. The V and J ends lost 5 bases and 5 bases, in that order; junction bases with no gene match: 7. The germline V gene encodes CDR1 SGHNT and CDR2 YENEEA. This clonotype was detected ten times or more. Its antigen is not known. Points from the study as a whole: Compared with pre-sensitization or healthy control sets, expanded TCRs clustered more. Donors' alopecia may make their immune response differ from healthy people's.

Per the original data handling: Sampled TCR counts reached a median of roughly 90,000 per sample, with values ranging from roughly 20,000 to 700,000. TCRdb reprocessed the RACE reads via MiXCR and lists one record per CDR3 protein. The V and J calls follow TCRdb's processing rather than the paper's. Of about 380,000 distinct CDR3 sequences in the sample, approximately 5.1% were seen once. This sequence originates from a woman in her fifties or sixties with alopecia areata. Some clones in this sample may be carry-over from other donors' samples. The chain has TRBV11-3 and TRBJ2-5; TRBD2 matches 8 bases. The starting material was whole blood, obtained in connection with sensitization to the hapten diphenylcyclopropenone (DPC). The CDR3 is CASSLGLAGETQYF. DNA for the CDR3: TGTGCCAGCAGCCTTGGACTAGCTGGGGAGACCCAGTACTTC.